Sequencing of this T cell receptor beta chain was carried out in a study of T cell changes during pregnancy in multiple sclerosis. With V trimmed by 4 bases and J by 1 base, 7 bases remained unmatched. Germline assignment: CDR1 SQVTM and CDR2 ANQGSEA. This CDR3 region has 14 residues. The table came from immunoSEQ multiplex PCR; TCRdb's copy has only in-frame clones and leaves some out. The sample lists 70,000 to 95,000 clones; 75% to 95% were seen once. This sequence was found in a female donor with multiple sclerosis, enrolled in a pregnancy study. The specimen comprised CD4+ T cells from peripheral blood mononuclear cells, sampled in the second trimester of pregnancy. This rearrangement joins TRBV29-1 to TRBJ2-7; 7 bases match TRBD1. CDR3 residues: CSVVWARGSYEQYF. Written as DNA, the CDR3 is TGCAGCGTTGTGTGGGCCAGGGGGTCCTACGAGCAGTACTTC.